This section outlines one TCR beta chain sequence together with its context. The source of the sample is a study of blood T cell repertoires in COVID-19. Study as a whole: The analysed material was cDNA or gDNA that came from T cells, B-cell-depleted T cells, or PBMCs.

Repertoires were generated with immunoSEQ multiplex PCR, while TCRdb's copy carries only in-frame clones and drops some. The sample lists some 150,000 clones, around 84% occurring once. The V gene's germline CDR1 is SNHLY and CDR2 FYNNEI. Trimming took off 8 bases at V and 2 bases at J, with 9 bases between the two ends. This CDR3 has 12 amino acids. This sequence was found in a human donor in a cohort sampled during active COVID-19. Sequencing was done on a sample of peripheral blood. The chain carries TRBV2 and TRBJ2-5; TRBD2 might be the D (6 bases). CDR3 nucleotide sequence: TGTGCCAGCTATGGGGGGCAAGAGACCCAGTACTTC. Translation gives CASYGGQETQYF.